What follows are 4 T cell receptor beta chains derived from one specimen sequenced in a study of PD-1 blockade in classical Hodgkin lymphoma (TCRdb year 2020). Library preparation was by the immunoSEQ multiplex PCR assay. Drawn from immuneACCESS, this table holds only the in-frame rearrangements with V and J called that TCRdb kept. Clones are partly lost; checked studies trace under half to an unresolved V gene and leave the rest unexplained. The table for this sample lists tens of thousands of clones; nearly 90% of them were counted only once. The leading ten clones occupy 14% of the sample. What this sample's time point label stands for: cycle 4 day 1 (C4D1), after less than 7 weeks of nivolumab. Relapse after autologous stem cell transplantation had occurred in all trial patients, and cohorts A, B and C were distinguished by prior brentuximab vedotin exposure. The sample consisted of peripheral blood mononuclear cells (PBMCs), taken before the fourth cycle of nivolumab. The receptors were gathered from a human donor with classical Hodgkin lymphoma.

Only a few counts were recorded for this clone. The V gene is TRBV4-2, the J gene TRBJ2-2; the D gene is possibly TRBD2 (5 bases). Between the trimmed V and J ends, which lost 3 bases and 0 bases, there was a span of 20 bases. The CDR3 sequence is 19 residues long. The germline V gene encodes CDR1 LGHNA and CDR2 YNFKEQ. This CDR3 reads CASSHNTHGETSNTGELFF. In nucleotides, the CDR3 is TGTGCCAGCAGCCATAACACCCATGGGGAGACCTCGAACACCGGGGAGCTGTTTTTT.

The CDR3 DNA is TGTGCCACCAGCAGAAGACAGGGGGCGCGGCACAATGAGCAGTTCTTC. Its translation is CATSRRQGARHNEQFF. The rearrangement uses TRBV15 and TRBJ2-1; 10 positions agree with TRBD1. CDR3 length: 16 amino acids. Trimming removed 2 bases from V and 5 bases from J; junction bases left unmatched: 6. Germline CDR1 reads LNHNV; CDR2 reads YYDKDF (reference sequence).

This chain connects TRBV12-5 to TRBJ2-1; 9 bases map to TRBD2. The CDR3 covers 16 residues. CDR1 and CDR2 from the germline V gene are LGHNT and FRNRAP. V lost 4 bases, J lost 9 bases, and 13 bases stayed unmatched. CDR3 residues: CASGWVVAGGAIEQFF. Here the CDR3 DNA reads TGTGCTAGTGGTTGGGTCGTTGCGGGAGGGGCGATTGAGCAGTTCTTC.

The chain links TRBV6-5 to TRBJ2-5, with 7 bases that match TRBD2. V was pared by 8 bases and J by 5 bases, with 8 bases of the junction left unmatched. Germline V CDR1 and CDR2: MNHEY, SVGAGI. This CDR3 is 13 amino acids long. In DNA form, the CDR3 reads TGTGCCAGCTTCGGCGGGGGTGGGGAGACCCAGTACTTC. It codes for CASFGGGGETQYF.